One sample yielded the 18 T cell receptor beta chains listed below, sequenced in a study of blood T cell repertoires in COVID-19. The table came from immunoSEQ multiplex PCR; TCRdb's copy has only in-frame clones and leaves some out. The repertoire holds about 400,000 clones, with about 90% as singletons. The sequenced sample was peripheral blood. The source is a middle-aged man with acute or convalescent COVID-19.

The count of this clone is one. The genes are TRBV2 and TRBJ1-6; 8 bases map to TRBD1. The length of the CDR3 is 14 residues. The germline CDR1 and CDR2 sequences are SNHLY and FYNNEI. With 8 bases clipped from V and 5 bases from J, the junction kept 5 bases outside the gene matches. DNA of the CDR3: TGTGCCAGCTGTCTGGGACAGGATAATTCACCCCTCCACTTT. Protein sequence: CASCLGQDNSPLHF.

The chain joins TRBV19 to TRBJ2-3; 7 bases agree with TRBD2. CDR1 and CDR2 (germline): LNHDA, SQIVND (reference sequence). The V segment lost 4 bases and the J segment 6 bases; nucleotides outside the gene matches: 7. The CDR3 is 14 amino acids. The CDR3 region has the DNA TGTGCCAGTAGTAATGGGAGGGCCAGGGATACGCAGTATTTT. Its translation is CASSNGRARDTQYF.

The chain links TRBV6-2 or TRBV6-3 to TRBJ1-1, with 7 nucleotides matching TRBD1. The CDR3 consists of 14 residues. V dropped 2 bases and J dropped 4; count of bases not matched to a gene: 4. Germline CDR1 is MNHEY and CDR2 is SVGEGT. CDR3 in amino acids: CASSYVDRVTEAFF. The CDR3 region has the DNA TGTGCCAGCAGTTACGTCGACAGGGTCACTGAAGCTTTCTTT.

The chain couples TRBV18 to TRBJ2-5, with 11 bases matching TRBD1. CDR1 is KGHSH and CDR2 is LQKENI in the germline V gene. CDR3 size: 14 residues. After removal of 4 bases from V and 4 bases from J, the junction contained 2 bases not matched to a gene. This chain's CDR3 is CASSLGTGGETQYF. The CDR3 DNA follows: TGTGCCAGCTCACTCGGGACAGGGGGAGAGACCCAGTACTTC.

This clone was detected once. The V call is TRBV5-1, the J call TRBJ2-1, with D possibly TRBD1 on 5 matching bases. V was cut by 0 bases and J by 6 bases, with 7 bases left in between. The CDR3 is 13 amino acids. CDR1 and CDR2 from the germline V gene are SGHRS and YFSETQ. The DNA of the CDR3 is TGCGCCAGCAGCTTGGGACAGCCCAATGAGCAGTTCTTC. It codes for CASSLGQPNEQFF.

The genes are TRBV25-1 and TRBJ1-1, with 7 bases identical to TRBD1. CDR3 length equals 14 residues. V trimming: 7 bases; J trimming: 1 base; junction bases outside the gene matches: 6. Germline V lookup: CDR1 MGHDK, CDR2 SYGVNS. DNA of the CDR3: TGTGCCAGCACCGCGTCAGGGGGGAACACTGAAGCTTTCTTT. Translated: CASTASGGNTEAFF.

This chain links TRBV6-6 with TRBJ1-1, with TRBD1 as a possible D gene (6 bases). The germline CDR1 and CDR2 sequences are MNHNY and SVGAGI (reference sequence). The CDR3 loop spans 15 amino acids. V was clipped by 3 bases and J by 3 bases, with 14 bases between them. CDR3 bases: TGTGCCAGCAGTTATCTGGGGGCGGAGGACACTGAAGCTTTCTTT. This encodes CASSYLGAEDTEAFF.

A single count supports this clone. J is TRBJ2-7 and V is TRBV4-1, with D perhaps matching TRBD2 (6 bases). This CDR3 has 13 residues. V was cut by 3 bases and J by 3 bases, with 9 bases left in between. From germline, CDR1 is MGHRA and CDR2 YSYEKL. Written as DNA, the CDR3 is TGCGCCAGCAGCCACGCCGGGGGCTACGAGCAGTACTTC. Protein sequence: CASSHAGGYEQYF.

This chain links TRBV3-1 (or the pseudogene TRBV3-2) with TRBJ2-3, with D perhaps TRBD2 (5 bases). The CDR3 is 16 residues long. Looked up from germline, CDR1 is LGHDT and CDR2 is YNNKEL (reference sequence). The ends were cut back, 4 bases at V and 5 bases at J, with 19 bases in the middle. This chain's CDR3 is CASSPLGVGLLDTQYF. CDR3 DNA sequence: TGTGCCAGCAGCCCCCTCGGGGTCGGGTTGCTAGATACGCAGTATTTT.

With respect to this clone: Relative to the germline gene, one junction end is altered; a read error may explain this. The chain joins TRBV19 to TRBJ1-2; no firm D call. Looked up from germline, CDR1 is LNHDA and CDR2 is SQIVND (reference sequence). This CDR3 region has 11 residues. CDR3 coding DNA: TGTGCCAGTAGTATAGAAGAGGAGGACTACTTC. It specifies CASSIEEEDYF.

Concerning this clone itself: This sample includes further DNA sequences coding for the same CDR3. The rearrangement uses TRBV7-3 and TRBJ1-2, with 9 bases aligning to TRBD1. In germline, CDR1 is SGHTA, CDR2 FQGTGA. V was pared by 3 bases and J by 8 bases, with 4 bases of the junction left unmatched. The CDR3 spans 13 residues. The CDR3: CASSLGQGSGYTF. The CDR3 nucleotides are TGTGCCAGCAGCTTGGGACAGGGTTCCGGCTACACCTTC.

The rearrangement uses TRBV6-6 and TRBJ1-1; 8 nucleotides align to TRBD1. The germline V gene encodes CDR1 MNHNY and CDR2 SVGAGI (reference sequence). The CDR3 sequence is 15 residues long. V lost 6 bases to trimming and J lost 1 base; unmatched junction nucleotides: 7. The CDR3 protein is CASSPRGQGNTEAFF. The CDR3 DNA follows: TGTGCCAGCAGCCCTAGAGGACAGGGGAACACTGAAGCTTTCTTT.

The J gene is TRBJ1-5, the V gene TRBV9; D gene uncertain. Trimming shortened V by 1 base and J by 1 base, and 6 bases separated the two germline ends. CDR1 and CDR2 from the germline V gene are SGDLS and YYNGEE. The CDR3 has 14 residues. The CDR3, as DNA: TGTGCCAGCAGCGTAAACTGGAGCAATCAGCCCCAGCATTTT. Encoded protein: CASSVNWSNQPQHF.

This clone has more than one count but fewer than ten. The chain has TRBV3-1 (or the pseudogene TRBV3-2) and TRBJ2-1, with 8 bases aligning to TRBD2. J lost 11 bases, V lost 0 bases, and 15 bases had no gene match. Germline assignment: CDR1 LGHDT and CDR2 YNNKEL (reference sequence). CDR3 length equals 17 residues. The CDR3 loop is CASSQEFSSGSYPKQFF. CDR3 coding DNA: TGTGCCAGCAGCCAAGAATTCTCGAGCGGGAGTTACCCCAAGCAGTTCTTC.

The gene calls are TRBV10-1 and TRBJ2-1; D might be TRBD2 (6 bases). The V gene's germline CDR1 is WNHNN and CDR2 SYGVQD (reference sequence). Trimming cost V 3 bases and J 7 bases, with 13 bases left between them. This CDR3 has 14 residues. CDR3 protein: CASSDRGRKNEQFF. CDR3 bases: TGCGCCAGCAGTGACCGGGGGAGGAAGAATGAGCAGTTCTTC.

This chain joins TRBV15 and TRBJ2-1, with D maybe TRBD2 (5 bases). The CDR3 runs 13 residues. Trimming removed 8 bases at V and 0 bases at J, with 8 bases between. CDR1 LNHNV and CDR2 YYDKDF come from the germline V gene (reference sequence). CDR3 DNA sequence: TGTGCCACCTGCCGGGACTCCTACAATGAGCAGTTCTTC. It yields the protein CATCRDSYNEQFF.

The chain joins TRBV6-5 to TRBJ2-5; 7 nucleotides line up with TRBD2. Germline CDR1 is MNHEY and CDR2 is SVGAGI. The length of the CDR3 is 14 residues. Germline trimming cut 0 bases from V and 5 bases from J; bases unmatched to any gene: 3. CDR3 protein: CASSYSRREETQYF. The CDR3 region has the DNA TGTGCCAGCAGTTACTCGAGGCGGGAGGAGACCCAGTACTTC.

This rearrangement joins TRBV18 to TRBJ1-2; 9 bases align to TRBD1. Looked up from germline, CDR1 is KGHSH and CDR2 is LQKENI. The trim removed 3 bases at V and 0 bases at J, leaving 8 bases unmatched. The CDR3 extends over 17 amino acids. CDR3 DNA sequence: TGTGCCAGCTCACCCGGACAGGGGATGCTTACTAACTATGGCTACACCTTC. Its protein is CASSPGQGMLTNYGYTF.